A selection of T cell receptor beta chains follows, all from one sample in a study of blood T cell repertoires in COVID-19. The assay was immunoSEQ multiplex PCR, and TCRdb's table has in-frame clones only and misses some. The profile shows about 210,000 clones, about 87% of them singletons. The sample consisted of PBMCs or T cells enriched from blood (not recorded which). These receptors originate from a middle-aged woman with acute COVID-19. CDR3s include the opening cysteine and the closing phenylalanine or tryptophan. Each record gives: V gene, D gene, J gene, clone size, CDR3 protein, CDR3 DNA. D genes are given only for firm matches. Expanded clones get a size class; other rows say once, few or many, or leave the size out.

V gene: TRBV9
D gene: TRBD1
J gene: TRBJ1-2
clone size: -
CDR3 protein: CASSVGDRPSYGYTF
CDR3 DNA: TGTGCCAGCAGCGTAGGGGACAGGCCTTCATATGGCTACACCTTC

V gene: TRBV2
D gene: TRBD1
J gene: TRBJ1-5
clone size: -
CDR3 protein: CASSEHPWTGTFSNQPQHF
CDR3 DNA: TGTGCCAGCAGTGAACATCCCTGGACAGGGACCTTTAGCAATCAGCCCCAGCATTTT

V gene: TRBV27
D gene: -
J gene: TRBJ1-2
clone size: -
CDR3 protein: CASSLRAGNYGYTF
CDR3 DNA: TGTGCCAGCAGTCTACGGGCAGGGAACTATGGCTACACCTTC

V gene: TRBV7-6
D gene: TRBD1
J gene: TRBJ2-5
clone size: -
CDR3 protein: CASRHSGQGYETQYF
CDR3 DNA: TGTGCCAGCAGACACTCGGGACAGGGGTATGAGACCCAGTACTTC

V gene: TRBV10-2
D gene: -
J gene: TRBJ2-2
clone size: -
CDR3 protein: CASSLNTGELFF
CDR3 DNA: TGCGCCAGCAGTCTTAACACCGGGGAGCTGTTTTTT

V gene: TRBV11-2
D gene: -
J gene: TRBJ2-7
clone size: -
CDR3 protein: CASSLVASGAGYEQYF
CDR3 DNA: TGTGCCAGCAGCTTAGTGGCTTCAGGGGCCGGATACGAGCAGTACTTC

V gene: TRBV12-5
D gene: TRBD2
J gene: TRBJ2-2
clone size: -
CDR3 protein: CASGLSPRTSGRAKPPGELFF
CDR3 DNA: TGTGCTAGTGGTTTGAGCCCTAGGACTAGCGGGAGGGCCAAACCCCCCGGGGAGCTGTTTTTT

V gene: TRBV30
D gene: -
J gene: TRBJ2-7
clone size: -
CDR3 protein: CAWNGGSYEQYF
CDR3 DNA: TGTGCCTGGAACGGGGGATCCTACGAGCAGTACTTC

V gene: TRBV27
D gene: TRBD1
J gene: TRBJ2-7
clone size: -
CDR3 protein: CASSASQGQVSYEQYF
CDR3 DNA: TGTGCCAGCAGTGCGTCACAGGGACAGGTTTCCTACGAGCAGTACTTC

V gene: TRBV7-9
D gene: -
J gene: TRBJ2-3
clone size: -
CDR3 protein: CASTIGGIGDTQYF
CDR3 DNA: TGTGCCAGCACCATAGGAGGTATTGGAGATACGCAGTATTTT

V gene: TRBV6-5
D gene: -
J gene: TRBJ1-6
clone size: -
CDR3 protein: CASRKGAIIGSPLHF
CDR3 DNA: TGTGCCAGCCGCAAAGGAGCCATAATAGGTTCACCCCTCCACTTT

V gene: TRBV6-1
D gene: -
J gene: TRBJ1-1
clone size: -
CDR3 protein: CASSEVGASNTEAFF
CDR3 DNA: TGTGCCAGCAGTGAAGTGGGAGCGTCGAACACTGAAGCTTTCTTT

V gene: TRBV7-9
D gene: -
J gene: TRBJ1-1
clone size: once
CDR3 protein: CASSLVASNTEAFF
CDR3 DNA: TGTGCCAGCAGCTTAGTGGCATCTAACACTGAAGCTTTCTTT

V gene: TRBV16
D gene: -
J gene: TRBJ2-4
clone size: -
CDR3 protein: CASSQQRNIQYF
CDR3 DNA: TGTGCCAGCAGCCAACAGAGGAACATTCAGTACTTC

V gene: TRBV2
D gene: -
J gene: TRBJ2-5
clone size: -
CDR3 protein: CASGSGRGRETQYF
CDR3 DNA: TGTGCCAGCGGGTCCGGCAGGGGCCGAGAGACCCAGTACTTC

V gene: TRBV30
D gene: TRBD1
J gene: TRBJ2-3
clone size: -
CDR3 protein: CAWSKRGQGSTDTQYF
CDR3 DNA: TGTGCCTGGAGCAAGAGAGGACAGGGGAGCACAGATACGCAGTATTTT

V gene: TRBV3-1/TRBV3-2
D gene: -
J gene: TRBJ1-3
clone size: -
CDR3 protein: CASSIRGNTIYF
CDR3 DNA: TGTGCCAGCAGCATCAGGGGAAACACCATATATTTT

V gene: TRBV11-2
D gene: TRBD1
J gene: TRBJ1-5
clone size: -
CDR3 protein: CASSPRGTGLVQPQHF
CDR3 DNA: TGTGCCAGCAGCCCTCGAGGGACAGGGTTGGTCCAGCCCCAGCATTTT